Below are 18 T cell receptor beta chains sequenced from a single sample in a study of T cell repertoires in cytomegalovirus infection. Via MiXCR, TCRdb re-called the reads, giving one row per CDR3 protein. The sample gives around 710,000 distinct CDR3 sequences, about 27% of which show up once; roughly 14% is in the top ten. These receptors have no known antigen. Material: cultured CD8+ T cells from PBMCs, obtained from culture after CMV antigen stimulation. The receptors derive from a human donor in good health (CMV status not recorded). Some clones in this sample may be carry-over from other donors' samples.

CDR3 in DNA: TGTGCCAGCAGCTTAGCGCGTCAAGGGAGCGTCGGGGAGCTGTTTTTT. It encodes CASSLARQGSVGELFF. The genes are TRBV7-6 and TRBJ2-2, with TRBD2 as a possible D gene (5 bases). The CDR3 covers 16 residues. Trimming shortened V by 0 bases and J by 7 bases, and 15 bases separated the two germline ends. Per the germline V gene, CDR1 is SGHVS and CDR2 is FNYEAQ.

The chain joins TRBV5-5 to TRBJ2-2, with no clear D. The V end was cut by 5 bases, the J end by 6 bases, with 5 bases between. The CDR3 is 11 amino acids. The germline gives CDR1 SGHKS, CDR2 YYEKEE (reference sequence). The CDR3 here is CASRESGELFF. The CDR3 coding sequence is TGTGCCAGCAGAGAGTCCGGGGAGCTGTTTTTT.

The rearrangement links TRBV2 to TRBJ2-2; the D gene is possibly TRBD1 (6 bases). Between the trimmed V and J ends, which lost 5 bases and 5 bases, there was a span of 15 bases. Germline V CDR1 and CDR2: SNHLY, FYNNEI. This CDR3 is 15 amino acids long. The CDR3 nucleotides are TGTGCCAGCAGTCTCGAACAGGGAGAAACCGGGGAGCTGTTTTTT. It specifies CASSLEQGETGELFF.

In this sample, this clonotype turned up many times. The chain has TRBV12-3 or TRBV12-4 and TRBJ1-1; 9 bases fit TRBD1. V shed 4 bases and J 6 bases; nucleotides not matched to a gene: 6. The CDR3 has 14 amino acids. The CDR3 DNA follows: TGTGCCAGCAGTTCCCCGGACAGGGGCGCTGAAGCTTTCTTT. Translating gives CASSSPDRGAEAFF.

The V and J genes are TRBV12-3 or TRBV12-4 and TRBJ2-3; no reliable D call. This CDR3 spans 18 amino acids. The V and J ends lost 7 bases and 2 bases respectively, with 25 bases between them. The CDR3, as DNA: TGTGCCAGCACATCATTCCTCGGACCCCCTGGGCTCACAGATACGCAGTATTTT. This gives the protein CASTSFLGPPGLTDTQYF.

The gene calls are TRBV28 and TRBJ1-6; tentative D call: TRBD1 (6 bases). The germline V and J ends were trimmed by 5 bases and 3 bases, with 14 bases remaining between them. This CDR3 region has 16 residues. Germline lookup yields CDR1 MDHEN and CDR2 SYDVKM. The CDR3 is CASSNLQGFYNSPLHF. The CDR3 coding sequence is TGTGCCAGCAGTAATCTACAGGGTTTCTATAATTCACCCCTCCACTTT.

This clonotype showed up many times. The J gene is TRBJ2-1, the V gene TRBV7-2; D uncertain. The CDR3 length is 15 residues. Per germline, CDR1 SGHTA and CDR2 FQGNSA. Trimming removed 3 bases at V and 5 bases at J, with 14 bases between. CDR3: CASSFGYSGDNEQFF. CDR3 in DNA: TGTGCCAGCAGCTTTGGTTACTCTGGTGACAATGAGCAGTTCTTC.

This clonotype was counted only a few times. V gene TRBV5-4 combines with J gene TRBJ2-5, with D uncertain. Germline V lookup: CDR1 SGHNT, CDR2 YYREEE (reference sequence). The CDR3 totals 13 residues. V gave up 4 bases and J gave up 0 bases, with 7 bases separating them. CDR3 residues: CASSRDYQETQYF. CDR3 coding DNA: TGTGCCAGCAGCAGAGACTACCAAGAGACCCAGTACTTC.

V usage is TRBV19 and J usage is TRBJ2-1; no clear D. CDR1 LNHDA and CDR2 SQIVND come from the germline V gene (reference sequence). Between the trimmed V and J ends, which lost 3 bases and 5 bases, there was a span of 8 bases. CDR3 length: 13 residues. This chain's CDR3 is CASSIEPHNEQFF. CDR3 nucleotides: TGTGCCAGTAGTATCGAGCCCCACAATGAGCAGTTCTTC. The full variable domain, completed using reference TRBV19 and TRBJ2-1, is DGGITQSPKYLFRKEGQNVTLSCEQNLNHDAMYWYRQDPGQGLRLIYYSQIVNDFQKGDIAEGYSVSREKKESFPLTVTSAQKNPTAFYLCASSIEPHNEQFFGPGTRLTVL.

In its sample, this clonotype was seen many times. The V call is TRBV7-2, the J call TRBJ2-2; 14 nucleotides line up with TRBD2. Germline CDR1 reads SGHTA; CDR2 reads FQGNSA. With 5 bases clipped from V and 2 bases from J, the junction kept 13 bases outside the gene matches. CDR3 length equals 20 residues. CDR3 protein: CASSEYAGTSGGQNTGELFF. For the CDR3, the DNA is TGTGCCAGCAGCGAATACGCCGGGACTAGCGGGGGCCAAAACACCGGGGAGCTGTTTTTT. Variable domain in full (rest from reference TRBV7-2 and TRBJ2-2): GAGVSQSPSNKVTEKGKDVELRCDPISGHTALYWYRQSLGQGLEFLIYFQGNSAPDKSGLPSDRFSAERTGGSVSTLTIQRTQQEDSAVYLCASSEYAGTSGGQNTGELFFGEGSRLTVL.

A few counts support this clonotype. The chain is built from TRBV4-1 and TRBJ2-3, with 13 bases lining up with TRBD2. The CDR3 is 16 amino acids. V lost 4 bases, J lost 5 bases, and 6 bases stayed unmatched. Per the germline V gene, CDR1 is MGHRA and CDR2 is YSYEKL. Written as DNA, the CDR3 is TGCGCCAGCAGCCCCGGGACTAGCGGGATCGTAGATACGCAGTATTTT. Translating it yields CASSPGTSGIVDTQYF.

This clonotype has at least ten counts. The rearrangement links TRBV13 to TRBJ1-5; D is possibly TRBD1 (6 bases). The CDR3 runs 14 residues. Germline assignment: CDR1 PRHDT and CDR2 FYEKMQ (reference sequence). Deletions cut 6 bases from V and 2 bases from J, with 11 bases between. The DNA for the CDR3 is TGTGCCAGCAGTTTCAGGGGAGGCAATCAGCCCCAGCATTTT. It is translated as CASSFRGGNQPQHF.

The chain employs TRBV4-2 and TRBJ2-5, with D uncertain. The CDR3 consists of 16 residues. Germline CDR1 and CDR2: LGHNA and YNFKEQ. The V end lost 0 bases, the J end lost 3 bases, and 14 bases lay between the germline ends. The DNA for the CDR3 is TGTGCCAGCAGCCAAGAAACAAACTTAAATGAAGAGACCCAGTACTTC. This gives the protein CASSQETNLNEETQYF.

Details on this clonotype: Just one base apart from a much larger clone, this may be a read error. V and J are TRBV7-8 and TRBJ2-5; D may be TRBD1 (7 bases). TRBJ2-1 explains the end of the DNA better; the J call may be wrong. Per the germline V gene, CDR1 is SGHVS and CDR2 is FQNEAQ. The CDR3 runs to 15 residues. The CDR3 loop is CASRTEEGARETQFF. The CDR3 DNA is TGTGCCAGCAGAACAGAGGAGGGGGCGAGGGAGACCCAGTTCTTC.

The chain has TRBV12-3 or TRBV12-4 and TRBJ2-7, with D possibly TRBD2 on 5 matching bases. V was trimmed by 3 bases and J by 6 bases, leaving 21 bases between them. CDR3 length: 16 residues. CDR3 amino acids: CASSFNTDSSSGEQYV. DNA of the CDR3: TGTGCCAGCAGTTTTAACACGGACTCGTCGTCCGGCGAGCAGTACGTC.

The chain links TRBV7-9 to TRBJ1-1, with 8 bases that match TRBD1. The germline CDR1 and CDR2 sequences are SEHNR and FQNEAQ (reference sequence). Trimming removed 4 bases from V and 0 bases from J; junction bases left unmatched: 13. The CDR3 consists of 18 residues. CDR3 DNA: TGTGCCAGCAGCTCCTTCCCCAGGGGGCTACAAATGAACACTGAAGCTTTCTTT. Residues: CASSSFPRGLQMNTEAFF.

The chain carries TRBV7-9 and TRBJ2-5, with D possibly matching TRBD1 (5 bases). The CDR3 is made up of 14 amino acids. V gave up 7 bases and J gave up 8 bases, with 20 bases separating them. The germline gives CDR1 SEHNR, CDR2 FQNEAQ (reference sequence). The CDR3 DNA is TGTGCCAGCACCGTAGGGGTCGATCCCTCAACCCAGTACTTC. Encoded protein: CASTVGVDPSTQYF.

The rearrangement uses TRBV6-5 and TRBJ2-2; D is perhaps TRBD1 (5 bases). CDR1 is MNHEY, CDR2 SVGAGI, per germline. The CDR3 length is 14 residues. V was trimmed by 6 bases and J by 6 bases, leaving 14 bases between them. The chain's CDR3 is CASRPTVWAGELFF. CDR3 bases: TGTGCCAGCAGGCCGACAGTTTGGGCCGGGGAGCTGTTTTTT.